These 6 T cell receptor beta chains originate from one sample sequenced in a study of shared clonotypes between healthy human individuals. The assay was immunoSEQ multiplex PCR, and TCRdb's table has in-frame clones only and misses some. This sample yields about 450,000 clones, of which 65% to 80% are seen a single time; approximately 12% belongs to the top ten. The sequenced sample consisted of PBMCs. The receptor set was obtained from a middle-aged woman in good health. Some clones in this sample may be carry-over from other donors' samples.

J is TRBJ2-2 and V is TRBV9; TRBD2 aligns across 15 bases. The CDR3 loop spans 18 amino acids. V lost 3 bases, J lost 6 bases, and 9 bases stayed unmatched. Germline V gene sequence: CDR1 SGDLS, CDR2 YYNGEE. The CDR3 region is CASSGTSGRDGSPGELFF. In DNA, the CDR3 is TGTGCCAGCAGCGGGACTAGCGGGAGGGACGGGAGTCCCGGGGAGCTGTTTTTT. The variable domain in full, completed from reference TRBV9 and TRBJ2-2, reads DSGVTQTPKHLITATGQRVTLRCSPRSGDLSVYWYQQSLDQGLQFLIQYYNGEERAKGNILERFSAQQFPDLHSELNLSSLELGDSALYFCASSGTSGRDGSPGELFFGEGSRLTVL.

This chain uses TRBV19 with TRBJ2-7; D ambiguous. CDR3 length: 14 residues. V lost 3 bases and J 1 base, leaving 10 bases between the germline ends. CDR1 and CDR2 from the germline V gene are LNHDA and SQIVND (reference sequence). CDR3 sequence: CASSINGLSYEQYF. CDR3 DNA: TGTGCCAGTAGTATCAACGGGTTATCCTACGAGCAGTACTTC. The full variable domain, completed using reference TRBV19 and TRBJ2-7, is DGGITQSPKYLFRKEGQNVTLSCEQNLNHDAMYWYRQDPGQGLRLIYYSQIVNDFQKGDIAEGYSVSREKKESFPLTVTSAQKNPTAFYLCASSINGLSYEQYFGPGTRLTVT.

The chain combines TRBV4-1 with TRBJ2-3; TRBD2 agrees at 11 bases. J lost 8 bases, V lost 0 bases, and 19 bases had no gene match. Germline V gives CDR1 MGHRA, CDR2 YSYEKL. The CDR3 loop spans 20 amino acids. The CDR3, as DNA: TGCGCCAGCAGCCAAGAGTGGGACGGAGACAGACTAGCGGGACTAGGTACGCAGTATTTT. Amino acids: CASSQEWDGDRLAGLGTQYF.

This clone occurred once. This chain joins TRBV5-1 and TRBJ1-2, with 8 bases matching TRBD1. Germline CDR1 and CDR2: SGHRS and YFSETQ. This CDR3 region has 14 residues. Germline trimming cut 0 bases from V and 6 bases from J; bases unmatched to any gene: 4. The CDR3 coding sequence is TGCGCCAGCAGCTTGGCCGGGACAGGACATGGCTACACCTTC. Its translation: CASSLAGTGHGYTF.

The chain links TRBV7-8 to TRBJ1-1; maybe TRBD1 (5 bases). The length of the CDR3 is 17 residues. Germline loops: CDR1 SGHVS, CDR2 FQNEAQ. Trimming stripped 3 bases from V and 0 bases from J, with 17 bases between. CDR3 in amino acids: CASSFDLGRDLNTEAFF. The CDR3 DNA follows: TGTGCCAGCAGCTTCGACCTAGGCCGGGACCTGAACACTGAAGCTTTCTTT.

The chain uses TRBV11-2 and TRBJ2-1; no clear D. Trimming cost V 4 bases and J 0 bases, with 13 bases left between them. The V gene's germline CDR1 is SGHAT and CDR2 FQNNGV. The CDR3 is 16 residues long. The CDR3 sequence is CASSSNPFPSYNEQFF. The CDR3 bases are TGTGCCAGCAGCTCCAACCCCTTCCCCTCCTACAATGAGCAGTTCTTC.